Each of the 32 T cell receptor beta chains below was sequenced from the same sample in a study of blood T cell repertoires in COVID-19 (TCRdb year 2020). The library was built by means of the immunoSEQ multiplex PCR assay. The immuneACCESS repertoire file appears here via TCRdb, limited to in-frame rearrangements. These files lack a portion of the clones; in checked studies, under half of the deficit traces to unresolved V genes, and the cause of the others is not known. The sample table records about 16,000 clones; 85% to 90% of these occur just once. The ten largest clones capture about 16% of the sample. The sample was peripheral blood. These receptors all stem from a human donor with active COVID-19. The donor label of this sample is uncertain.

The chain links TRBV5-1 to TRBJ1-4; unclear D gene. This CDR3 region has 15 residues. Looked up from germline, CDR1 is SGHRS and CDR2 is YFSETQ. The germline V and J ends were trimmed by 0 bases and 0 bases, with 6 bases remaining between them. CDR3 loop: CASSLGVATNEKLFF. The CDR3 bases are TGCGCCAGCAGCTTGGGTGTAGCAACTAATGAAAAACTGTTTTTT. Variable domain in full (rest from reference TRBV5-1 and TRBJ1-4): KAGVTQTPRYLIKTRGQQVTLSCSPISGHRSVSWYQQTPGQGLQFLFEYFSETQRNKGNFPGRFSGRQFSNSRSEMNVSTLELGDSALYLCASSLGVATNEKLFFGSGTQLSVL.

V is TRBV6-6 and J is TRBJ1-4, with D possibly matching TRBD1 (6 bases). V lost 6 bases and J 8 bases, leaving 10 bases between the germline ends. The germline gives CDR1 MNHNY, CDR2 SVGAGI (reference sequence). The CDR3 extends over 12 amino acids. The CDR3 reads CASSGRGEKLFF. DNA for the CDR3: TGTGCCAGCAGCGGGAGGGGGGAAAAACTGTTTTTT.

The rearrangement joins TRBV5-4 to TRBJ2-6; D perhaps matches TRBD1 (6 bases). Per the germline V gene, CDR1 is SGHNT and CDR2 is YYREEE (reference sequence). The CDR3 consists of 15 residues. V lost 2 bases, J lost 8 bases, and 14 bases lay in between. DNA of the CDR3: TGTGCCAGCAGCTTATCCAGGGGTAGTACCAACGTCCTGACTTTC. This encodes CASSLSRGSTNVLTF.

This rearrangement joins TRBV5-5 to TRBJ1-2, with 7 bases matching TRBD1. V shed 4 bases and J 0 bases; nucleotides not matched to a gene: 3. The CDR3 has 14 residues. CDR1 and CDR2 (germline): SGHKS, YYEKEE (reference sequence). For the CDR3, the DNA is TGTGCCAGCAGCCTGGACAGGTCTAACTATGGCTACACCTTC. Protein sequence: CASSLDRSNYGYTF.

The chain has TRBV12-3 or TRBV12-4 and TRBJ1-2, with TRBD1 as a possible D gene (6 bases). The V end was cut by 3 bases, the J end by 6 bases, with 11 bases between. This CDR3 is 13 amino acids long. CDR3 region: CASSLMAGDGYTF. The CDR3 DNA sequence: TGTGCCAGCAGTTTGATGGCAGGGGATGGCTACACCTTC.

The chain joins TRBV7-8 to TRBJ1-1; 8 bases are a match to TRBD1. V lost 2 bases and J lost 4; bases outside the gene matches: 6. Germline CDR1 and CDR2: SGHVS and FQNEAQ. The length of the CDR3 is 15 residues. CDR3 sequence: CASSLMQGATTEAFF. DNA of the CDR3: TGTGCCAGCAGCTTAATGCAGGGGGCTACCACTGAAGCTTTCTTT.

The genes are TRBV5-6 and TRBJ2-7, with D possibly TRBD1 on 6 matching bases. The V end was cut by 4 bases, the J end by 0 bases, with 14 bases between. The CDR3 length is 15 residues. CDR1 and CDR2 from the germline V gene are SGHDT and YYEEEE. The CDR3 DNA follows: TGTGCCAGCAGCCCCTTGACAGGTTACTCCTACGAGCAGTACTTC. Residues: CASSPLTGYSYEQYF.

The chain is built from TRBV6-5 and TRBJ1-6; tentatively, D is TRBD1 (5 bases). The CDR3 has 14 residues. V lost 7 bases to trimming and J lost 7 bases, with 14 bases between them. CDR1 is MNHEY and CDR2 is SVGAGI in the germline V gene. CDR3 in amino acids: CASTPRTGNSPLHF. The DNA for the CDR3 is TGTGCCAGCACCCCCCGAACAGGAAATTCACCCCTCCACTTT.

J is TRBJ2-3 and V is TRBV3-1 (or the pseudogene TRBV3-2), with D hard to call. Trimming took off 4 bases at V and 9 bases at J, with 17 bases between the two ends. CDR3 length equals 14 residues. Per germline, CDR1 LGHDT and CDR2 YNNKEL (reference sequence). This CDR3 is CASSLLHEERTQYF. As DNA, the CDR3 is TGTGCCAGCAGCCTTTTACACGAAGAGAGGACGCAGTATTTT.

The chain has TRBV6-5 and TRBJ2-5, with TRBD2 identical over 10 bases. Germline-derived CDR1 and CDR2 are MNHEY and SVGAGI. The CDR3 consists of 15 residues. V lost 3 bases and J lost 5; bases outside the gene matches: 6. The CDR3 DNA reads as TGTGCCAGCAGTTATTTAGCGGGGGGTTTTGAGACCCAGTACTTC. Amino acid sequence: CASSYLAGGFETQYF.

The rearrangement links TRBV27 to TRBJ2-3; D remains ambiguous. Germline V lookup: CDR1 MNHEY, CDR2 SMNVEV (reference sequence). V was shortened by 6 bases and J by 1 base, with 17 bases between the two germline ends. The CDR3 has 16 residues. CDR3 sequence reads: CASRLSMISRTDTQYF. The CDR3 nucleotides read TGTGCCAGCAGGCTCAGTATGATATCCCGCACAGATACGCAGTATTTT.

V usage is TRBV6-5 and J usage is TRBJ1-1; TRBD1 matches 9 bases. The CDR3 runs 13 residues. Germline V gives CDR1 MNHEY, CDR2 SVGAGI. After removal of 6 bases from V and 11 bases from J, the junction contained 10 bases not matched to a gene. DNA for the CDR3: TGTGCCAGCAGGCCTACAGGGGGCGCGGGGGCTTTCTTT. Translated, it gives CASRPTGGAGAFF.

The genes are TRBV6-5 and TRBJ2-1; 8 nucleotides align to TRBD1. There are 15 residues in the CDR3. Trimming cost V 1 base and J 5 bases; bases outside gene matches: 4. Germline lookup yields CDR1 MNHEY and CDR2 SVGAGI. The CDR3: CASSYFQGADNEQFF. The CDR3 DNA reads as TGTGCCAGCAGTTACTTCCAGGGGGCCGACAATGAGCAGTTCTTC.

The rearrangement joins TRBV12-5 to TRBJ1-1, with 7 bases that match TRBD1. CDR1 is LGHNT and CDR2 is FRNRAP in the germline V gene. Trimming cost V 5 bases and J 2 bases; bases outside gene matches: 14. This CDR3 spans 17 amino acids. The CDR3 is CASGTAGTAHGNTEAFF. The CDR3 DNA follows: TGTGCTAGTGGTACCGCCGGGACAGCCCACGGAAACACTGAAGCTTTCTTT.

The genes are TRBV21-1 and TRBJ1-2; the DNA was not compared with TRBD1, the D call given in the table. TRBV21-1 is listed as a pseudogene. The CDR3 extends over 16 amino acids. In nucleotides, the CDR3 is TGTGCCAGCAGAACGACTAAGACAGGGGCAAAGTATGGCTACACCTTC. Translating gives CASRTTKTGAKYGYTF.

The chain links TRBV7-8 to TRBJ1-3; 8 bases agree with TRBD1. This CDR3 is built from 11 residues. Trimming at V came to 4 bases and at J to 16 bases, leaving 6 bases not matched to a gene. CDR1 and CDR2 (germline): SGHVS, FQNEAQ. As DNA, the CDR3 is TGTGCCAGCAGCTCGGCCCGGGACAGGTATTTT. Protein product: CASSSARDRYF.

The table lists this clone with a count of one. The chain couples TRBV6-2 or TRBV6-3 to TRBJ1-5; possible D gene TRBD1, 6 bases. The V end was cut by 2 bases, the J end by 4 bases, with 15 bases between. CDR1 and CDR2 from the germline V gene are MNHEY and SVGEGT. This CDR3 spans 16 amino acids. CDR3 amino acids: CASSYNRVVGNQPQHF. CDR3 DNA: TGTGCCAGCAGTTACAACAGGGTTGTCGGGAATCAGCCCCAGCATTTT.

CDR3 amino acids: CASSEKNQGAETQYF. CDR3 nucleotide sequence: TGTGCCAGCAGTGAAAAGAATCAGGGGGCAGAGACCCAGTACTTC. This chain links TRBV2 with TRBJ2-5, with 8 bases identical to TRBD1. Unmatched junction bases numbered 6, after V lost 2 bases and J lost 4 bases. From germline, CDR1 is SNHLY and CDR2 FYNNEI. CDR3 size: 15 residues.

The chain carries TRBV4-3 and TRBJ2-7; 9 bases fit TRBD1. Germline loops: CDR1 LGHNA, CDR2 YSLEER. Trimming took 4 bases from V and 3 from J; bases not matched to a gene: 4. The CDR3 is made up of 14 amino acids. The CDR3 DNA reads as TGCGCCAGCAGCCCGGACAGGGGATACTACGAGCAGTACTTC. Translated: CASSPDRGYYEQYF.

J is TRBJ2-3 and V is TRBV12-3 or TRBV12-4; D remains ambiguous. The CDR3 runs to 13 residues. Trimming took 3 bases from V and 2 from J, leaving 6 bases between them. CDR3 bases: TGTGCCAGCAGTTTCGCACTCACAGATACGCAGTATTTT. This encodes CASSFALTDTQYF.

J is TRBJ1-5 and V is TRBV19; D is perhaps TRBD1 (5 bases). V lost 4 bases and J 7 bases, leaving 14 bases between the germline ends. The CDR3 totals 14 residues. Germline CDR1 LNHDA, CDR2 SQIVND (reference sequence). CDR3 amino acids: CASSNQGEGQPQHF. The DNA for the CDR3 is TGTGCCAGTAGTAACCAGGGTGAAGGCCAGCCCCAGCATTTT. Using reference TRBV19 and TRBJ1-5 for the parts outside the CDR3, the full variable domain is DGGITQSPKYLFRKEGQNVTLSCEQNLNHDAMYWYRQDPGQGLRLIYYSQIVNDFQKGDIAEGYSVSREKKESFPLTVTSAQKNPTAFYLCASSNQGEGQPQHFGDGTRLSIL.

This chain links TRBV20-1 with TRBJ2-5, with D maybe TRBD2 (5 bases). Germline V gives CDR1 DFQATT, CDR2 SNEGSKA (reference sequence). The CDR3 is 11 residues long. V dropped 2 bases and J dropped 5 bases, with 6 bases sitting between them. CDR3 sequence reads: CSARSGETQYF. CDR3 DNA sequence: TGCAGTGCTAGATCGGGGGAGACCCAGTACTTC.

This chain joins TRBV19 and TRBJ2-5; D may be TRBD1 (6 bases). Germline V gene sequence: CDR1 LNHDA, CDR2 SQIVND (reference sequence). Trimming took 8 bases from V and 5 from J, leaving 12 bases between them. The CDR3 has 12 residues. Here the CDR3 DNA reads TGTGCCAGTCGACAGGCAGGGGAGACCCAGTACTTC. Amino acids: CASRQAGETQYF.

The chain carries TRBV7-2 and TRBJ2-3; 10 nucleotides match TRBD2. The CDR3 consists of 15 residues. CDR1 is SGHTA and CDR2 is FQGNSA in the germline V gene. V was pared by 1 base and J by 3 bases, with 1 base of the junction left unmatched. The CDR3 sequence is CASSLVLAGTDTQYF. In DNA, the CDR3 is TGTGCCAGCAGCTTAGTACTAGCGGGGACAGATACGCAGTATTTT.

The chain combines TRBV19 with TRBJ2-1, with D perhaps TRBD1 (6 bases). Between the trimmed V and J ends, which lost 7 bases and 0 bases, there was a span of 13 bases. Germline values: CDR1 LNHDA, CDR2 SQIVND (reference sequence). The CDR3 contains 15 residues. In DNA, the CDR3 is TGTGCCAGTACCGTACAGGGAAGCTCCTACAATGAGCAGTTCTTC. Translated, it gives CASTVQGSSYNEQFF. Using reference TRBV19 and TRBJ2-1 for the parts outside the CDR3, the full variable domain is DGGITQSPKYLFRKEGQNVTLSCEQNLNHDAMYWYRQDPGQGLRLIYYSQIVNDFQKGDIAEGYSVSREKKESFPLTVTSAQKNPTAFYLCASTVQGSSYNEQFFGPGTRLTVL.

The chain has TRBV7-3 and TRBJ2-6; 11 nucleotides match TRBD1. The CDR3 has 15 residues. Germline V gene data show CDR1 as SGHTA and CDR2 as FQGTGA. Germline trimming cut 8 bases from V and 1 base from J; bases unmatched to any gene: 1. Here the CDR3 reads CASGQGASGANVLTF. As DNA, the CDR3 is TGTGCCAGCGGACAGGGGGCGTCTGGGGCCAACGTCCTGACTTTC.

This sequence joins TRBV4-1 and TRBJ1-2; 7 bases match TRBD1. Trimming took 5 bases from V and 4 from J; bases not matched to a gene: 4. CDR3 size: 13 residues. Germline CDR1 and CDR2: MGHRA and YSYEKL. The CDR3 sequence: CASSNTGAYGYTF. DNA for the CDR3: TGCGCCAGCAGCAATACAGGGGCCTATGGCTACACCTTC.

The chain is built from TRBV4-1 and TRBJ2-3, with D perhaps matching TRBD2 (6 bases). Germline CDR1 MGHRA, CDR2 YSYEKL. The CDR3 totals 16 residues. Trimming stripped 6 bases from V and 0 bases from J, with 16 bases between. CDR3 nucleotides: TGCGCCAGCAGTCCCTGGGGGACTCCGAGCACAGATACGCAGTATTTT. This translates into CASSPWGTPSTDTQYF.

The chain links TRBV9 to TRBJ1-4; D might be TRBD1 (6 bases). Germline lookup yields CDR1 SGDLS and CDR2 YYNGEE. The CDR3 extends over 17 amino acids. V was trimmed by 0 bases and J by 7 bases, leaving 19 bases between them. CDR3 residues: CASSVGAGEGLREKLFF. The CDR3 DNA follows: TGTGCCAGCAGCGTAGGGGCAGGGGAGGGTCTTCGTGAAAAACTGTTTTTT. Combining the CDR3 with reference TRBV9 and TRBJ1-4 gives the whole variable domain DSGVTQTPKHLITATGQRVTLRCSPRSGDLSVYWYQQSLDQGLQFLIQYYNGEERAKGNILERFSAQQFPDLHSELNLSSLELGDSALYFCASSVGAGEGLREKLFFGSGTQLSVL.

The chain links TRBV19 to TRBJ1-1, with a weak D call TRBD1 (6 bases). The CDR3 sequence is 13 residues long. V was trimmed by 5 bases and J by 3 bases, leaving 10 bases between them. Looked up from germline, CDR1 is LNHDA and CDR2 is SQIVND (reference sequence). CDR3 bases: TGTGCCAGTAGTTTTACAGGGTACACTGAAGCTTTCTTT. Protein: CASSFTGYTEAFF.

The chain links TRBV6-6 to TRBJ2-2; 10 bases fit TRBD2. V trimming: 4 bases; J trimming: 2 bases; junction bases outside the gene matches: 4. The germline gives CDR1 MNHNY, CDR2 SVGAGI (reference sequence). The CDR3 contains 16 residues. The CDR3 reads CASSSGLAANTGELFF. The CDR3 DNA reads as TGTGCCAGCAGTTCCGGACTAGCGGCAAACACCGGGGAGCTGTTTTTT.

This clone was detected only once. The rearrangement joins TRBV18 to TRBJ2-2, with 9 bases identical to TRBD1. V was clipped by 1 base and J by 1 base; unmatched bases: 10. CDR3 size: 19 residues. Germline V lookup: CDR1 KGHSH, CDR2 LQKENI. CDR3 region: CASSPRTTGGAWNTGELFF. In nucleotides, the CDR3 is TGTGCCAGCTCACCACGGACTACAGGGGGCGCATGGAACACCGGGGAGCTGTTTTTT.